Sequencing of this T cell receptor beta chain was carried out in a study of blood T cell repertoires in COVID-19. For the study at large: Sites in the United States, Italy and Spain provided acute and convalescent COVID-19 samples. From T cells, B-cell-depleted T cells, or PBMCs came the material, which was cDNA or gDNA.

In the authors' methods: Amplification from reference gene primers served as the basis for estimated nucleated cell counts. Repertoires were generated with immunoSEQ multiplex PCR, while TCRdb's copy carries only in-frame clones and drops some. Clone size and the V and J calls come from that table; the DNA yielded D and trimming. The repertoire consists of roughly 140,000 clones, with more than 65% occurring once and the leading ten covering 7.2%. The CDR3 has 17 residues. V was clipped by 6 bases and J by 4 bases; unmatched bases: 15. Germline assignment: CDR1 LGHDT and CDR2 YNNKEL (reference sequence).

This sequence joins TRBV3-1 (or the pseudogene TRBV3-2) and TRBJ1-2, with 9 bases identical to TRBD1. The receptor comes from a woman aged 45-60 years in a cohort sampled during active or convalescent COVID-19. Material for sequencing was peripheral blood. CDR3 sequence reads: CASSQNPTGTGIYGYTF. DNA for the CDR3: TGTGCCAGCAGTCAAAACCCCACAGGGACAGGGATCTATGGCTACACCTTC.